The rows below give T cell receptor beta chains drawn from one sample of a study of CD8 T cells in Susac syndrome. TCRdb passed the immunoSEQ multiplex PCR reads through MiXCR, listing each CDR3 protein once. The sample records about 150,000 distinct CDR3 sequences, 90% to 95% being singletons. Specimen: CD4+ T cells from PBMCs. All receptors derive from a human donor with multiple sclerosis. The CDR3 runs from the conserved cysteine through the conserved F or W. The D gene is left open where the match is weak. The size entry is marked missing in some rows and otherwise reads once, few, many or a size class.

TRBJ2-2 TRBV2 . . 13 TGTGCCAGCCGGTTATCCTACACCGGGGAGCTGTTTTTT CASRLSYTGELFF
TRBJ1-5 TRBV7-2 . . 11 TGTGCCAGCGGTGGGGGTCAGCCCCAGCATTTT CASGGGQPQHF
TRBJ2-7 TRBV12-3/TRBV12-4 . . 13 TGTGCCAGCAGTTTCTCTCAGGGCCACGAGCAGTACTTC CASSFSQGHEQYF
TRBJ2-3 TRBV5-1 few TRBD2 14 TGCGCCAGCAGCTTGGAGCGGGAGCAAGATACGCAGTATTTT CASSLEREQDTQYF
TRBJ2-2 TRBV5-1 . . 17 TGCGCCAGCAGCTTGGCAGCTCAGGGCCGAAACACCGGGGAGCTGTTTTTT CASSLAAQGRNTGELFF
TRBJ2-5 TRBV5-6 . . 15 TGTGCCAGCACCCTCCTGCGCGGGAATGGGGAGACCCAGTACTTC CASTLLRGNGETQYF
TRBJ1-3 TRBV12-3/TRBV12-4 . . 12 TGTGCCAGCAGGTTATCTGGAAACACCATATATTTT CASRLSGNTIYF
TRBJ2-5 TRBV12-3/TRBV12-4 . . 13 TGTGCCAGCAGTTTAAGGGCACAAGAGACCCAGTACTTC CASSLRAQETQYF
TRBJ1-5 TRBV28 once . 15 TGTGCCAGCGGGGCCGCGACGGGGGGCAATCAGCCCCAGCATTTT CASGAATGGNQPQHF
TRBJ1-2 TRBV30 . TRBD1 15 TGTGCCTGGAGTGCCCGCGGGACAGGTTCCCTGGGCTACACCTTC CAWSARGTGSLGYTF
TRBJ1-1 TRBV2 . . 13 TGTGCCAGCAGCCCTTGGTCCTCCAAAAGGCCTTTCTTT CASSPWSSKRPFF
TRBJ2-2 TRBV13 . TRBD2 14 TGTGCCAGCAGGGCCGGGGGGGTTCCCGGGGAGCTGTTTTTT CASRAGGVPGELFF
TRBJ2-2 TRBV9 . . 14 TGTGCCAGCAGCGTAGACCCCAGCGCCGGGGAGCTGTTTTTT CASSVDPSAGELFF
TRBJ2-1 TRBV16 . . 14 TGTGCCAGCAGCCAAGATAGCCGGTACAATGAGCAGTTCTTC CASSQDSRYNEQFF
TRBJ1-1 TRBV13 . TRBD1 13 TGTGCCAGCAGCTTAGCGACAGGGGGCACAGCTTTCTTT CASSLATGGTAFF
TRBJ2-5 TRBV18 few . 14 TGTGCCAGCTCACCACCTGGCACTCAAGAGACCCAGTACTTC CASSPPGTQETQYF
TRBJ2-3 TRBV30 . . 14 TGTGCCTGGAGTGTAGGTGGGGGCACAGATACGCAGTATTTT CAWSVGGGTDTQYF
TRBJ2-7 TRBV13 . . 14 TGTGCCAGCAGCTCGGTTGACAGAGCCTACGAGCAGTACTTC CASSSVDRAYEQYF
TRBJ2-2 TRBV24-1 . TRBD1 15 TGTGCCACCAGTGAAGGGGGCCTGAACACCGGGGAGCTGTTTTTT CATSEGGLNTGELFF
TRBJ2-7 TRBV19 . . 14 TGTGCCAGTAGTAAGAACAGGCTAGACTACGAGCAGTACTTC CASSKNRLDYEQYF
TRBJ1-5 TRBV21-1 . . 17 TGTGCCAGCAGCAAAAAAGTACACCTAGGAAACAATCAGCCCCAGCATTTT CASSKKVHLGNNQPQHF
TRBJ2-5 TRBV30 . . 10 TGTGCCTGGAGTCAAGAGACCCAGTACTTC CAWSQETQYF
TRBJ2-1 TRBV25-1 . TRBD2 17 TGTGCCAGCAGTCCTCCAAGGGGACTAGCGGGGGGTAATGAGCAGTTCTTC CASSPPRGLAGGNEQFF
TRBJ2-2 TRBV11-1 . . 18 TGTGCCAGCAGCTTTGGAGGACCGACAGTATCGAACACCGGGGAGCTGTTTTTT CASSFGGPTVSNTGELFF
TRBJ2-1 TRBV3-1 . TRBD2 13 TGTGCCAGCAGCCGCCCAACTAGCGATAAGCAGTTCTTC CASSRPTSDKQFF
TRBJ2-3 TRBV5-6 . . 15 TGTGCCAGCAGCTTGGGATTTCGGGACACTTATACGCAGTATTTT CASSLGFRDTYTQYF
TRBJ1-2 TRBV3-1 once . 14 TGTGCCAGCAGCCAAGAAACATCTGGGTATGGCTACACCTTC CASSQETSGYGYTF
TRBJ1-1 TRBV12-3/TRBV12-4 . TRBD1 12 TGTGCCAGCAGGAGACAGGGGGCAGGAGCTTTCTTT CASRRQGAGAFF
TRBJ2-7 TRBV6-1 . TRBD2 15 TGTGCCAGCAGTGGCCACAGCGGGAGCTCCTACGAGCAGTACTTC CASSGHSGSSYEQYF
TRBJ2-3 TRBV19 once . 16 TGTGCCAGTAGTACCCCACTGGGACTGAGCACAGATACGCAGTATTTT CASSTPLGLSTDTQYF
TRBJ1-2 TRBV7-2 . TRBD1 16 TGTGCCAGCAGCCCGACCCTACAGGGGGCGGTTTATGGCTACACCTTC CASSPTLQGAVYGYTF
TRBJ2-6 TRBV28 . . 14 TGTGCCAGCAGTTGGGGCTCTGGGGCCAACGTCCTGACTTTC CASSWGSGANVLTF
TRBJ2-7 TRBV18 . . 13 TGTGCCAGCTCACCAACTCGACAGGAGGAGCAGTACTTC CASSPTRQEEQYF
TRBJ2-5 TRBV29-1 . TRBD1 15 TGCAGCGTTGCCAGGGGGACAGGGGCCCAAGAGACCCAGTACTTC CSVARGTGAQETQYF
TRBJ2-1 TRBV20-1 . . 15 TGCAGTGCTAGAGTTTCAGGCCAAGGGAGGAATGAGCAGTTCTTC CSARVSGQGRNEQFF
TRBJ2-7 TRBV5-1 once TRBD2 17 TGCGCCAGCAGCTTGGGTGGACTAGCGGGGGTTTCCTACGAGCAGTACTTC CASSLGGLAGVSYEQYF
TRBJ2-6 TRBV9 . . 17 TGTGCCAGCAGCGTCGACAGGTCATCGTATGGGGCCAACGTCCTGACTTTC CASSVDRSSYGANVLTF
TRBJ1-6 TRBV7-6 . TRBD1 15 TGTGCCAGCAGCCCCGCGGGACAGGGTAATTCACCCCTCCACTTT CASSPAGQGNSPLHF
TRBJ1-2 TRBV6-5 . TRBD1 12 TGTGCCAGTGGGACAGGGGGGTATGGCTACACCTTC CASGTGGYGYTF
TRBJ2-5 TRBV6-1 . TRBD1 13 TGTGCCTCCAGAGGGGGCGCGACGGAGACCCAGTACTTC CASRGGATETQYF
TRBJ2-7 TRBV6-1 . TRBD1 14 TGTGCCAGCAGTGAACTCGGGTTGGGACAGGGCACGTACTTC CASSELGLGQGTYF
TRBJ2-1 TRBV3-1 . . 15 TGTGCCAGCAGCCAAGGAGACAGGTTCTACGGTGAGCAGTTCTTC CASSQGDRFYGEQFF
TRBJ2-1 TRBV6-5 . . 12 TGTGCCAGCAGTTACGCGGGGAATGAGCAGTTCTTC CASSYAGNEQFF
TRBJ2-2 TRBV24-1 . TRBD1 15 TGTGCCACCAGTGATCCTGGACAGGGCTCCGGGGAGCTGTTTTTT CATSDPGQGSGELFF